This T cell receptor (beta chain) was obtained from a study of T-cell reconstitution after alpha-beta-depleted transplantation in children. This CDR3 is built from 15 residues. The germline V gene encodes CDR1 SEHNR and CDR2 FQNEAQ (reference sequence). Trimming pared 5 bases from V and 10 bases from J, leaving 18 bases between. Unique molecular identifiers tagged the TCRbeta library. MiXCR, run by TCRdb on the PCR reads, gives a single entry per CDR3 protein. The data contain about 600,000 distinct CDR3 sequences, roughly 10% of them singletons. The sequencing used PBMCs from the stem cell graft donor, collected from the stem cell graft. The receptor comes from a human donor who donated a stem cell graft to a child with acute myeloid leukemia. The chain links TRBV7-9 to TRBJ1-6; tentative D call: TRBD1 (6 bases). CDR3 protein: CASSLARGKRSPLHF. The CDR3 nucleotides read TGTGCCAGCAGCCTGGCCAGGGGAAAGCGCTCACCCCTCCACTTT.